This T cell receptor beta chain was identified in a study of chemoradiotherapy in HPV16-positive cancers. The overall study: A couple of HPV16-positive patients' cells yielded candidate HPV-specific clones and common motifs.

For this clone: No antigen is known for it.

Germline CDR1 reads MNHNY; CDR2 reads SVGAGI (reference sequence). After removal of 4 bases from V and 9 bases from J, the junction contained 8 bases not matched to a gene. The CDR3 is 14 residues long. Study-wide points: Better recurrence-free survival went with HPV-responsive T-cell expansion in HPV16-positive patients. Candidate HPV-specific clones and E7-related TCR motifs grew in tumor during treatment.

Using immunoSEQ multiplex PCR, the repertoire was profiled, and TCRdb retains in-frame clones only, with some absent. The sample has roughly 24,000 clones; around 90% are singletons. The source of this sequence is a human donor with HPV-associated anogenital cancer. The gene calls are TRBV6-6 and TRBJ1-5; 8 bases map to TRBD1. The sequences come from blood, collected from a patient who underwent chemoradiotherapy. The CDR3 DNA reads as TGTGCCAGCAGTTCGACAGGGGTAAGTGGGCCCCAGCATTTT. Its protein is CASSSTGVSGPQHF.